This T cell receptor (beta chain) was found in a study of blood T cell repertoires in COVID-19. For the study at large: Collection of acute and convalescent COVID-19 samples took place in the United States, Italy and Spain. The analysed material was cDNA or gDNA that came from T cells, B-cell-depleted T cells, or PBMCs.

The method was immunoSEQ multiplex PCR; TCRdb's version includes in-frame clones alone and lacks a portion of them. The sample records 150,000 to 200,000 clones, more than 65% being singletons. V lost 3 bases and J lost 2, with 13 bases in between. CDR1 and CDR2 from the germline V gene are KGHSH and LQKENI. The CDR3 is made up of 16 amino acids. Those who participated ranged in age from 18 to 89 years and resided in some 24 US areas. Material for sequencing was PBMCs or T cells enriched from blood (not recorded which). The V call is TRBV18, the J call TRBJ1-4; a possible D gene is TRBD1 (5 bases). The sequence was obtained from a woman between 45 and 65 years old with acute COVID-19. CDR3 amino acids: CASSPSLGGTNEKLFF. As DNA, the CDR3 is TGTGCCAGCTCACCTTCACTCGGGGGGACTAATGAAAAACTGTTTTTT.